This T cell receptor (beta chain) was profiled in a study of technical replicates of blood from four donors. This clone was found once. This table comes from immunoSEQ multiplex PCR, and its TCRdb copy is limited to in-frame clones, with some not included. In the table there are some 77,000 clones, about 92% of which are singletons. The TCR sequence derives from a human donor in good health. The specimen was T cells isolated from PBMCs.

The CDR3 reads CASSLFPGQGNNYGYTF. The CDR3 region has the DNA TGTGCCAGCAGCTTGTTCCCTGGACAGGGGAATAACTATGGCTACACCTTC. This chain links TRBV5-6 with TRBJ1-2, with 9 bases fitting TRBD1. This CDR3 region has 17 residues. Germline loops: CDR1 SGHDT, CDR2 YYEEEE. The ends lost 1 base at V and 1 base at J; junction bases unmatched: 8.